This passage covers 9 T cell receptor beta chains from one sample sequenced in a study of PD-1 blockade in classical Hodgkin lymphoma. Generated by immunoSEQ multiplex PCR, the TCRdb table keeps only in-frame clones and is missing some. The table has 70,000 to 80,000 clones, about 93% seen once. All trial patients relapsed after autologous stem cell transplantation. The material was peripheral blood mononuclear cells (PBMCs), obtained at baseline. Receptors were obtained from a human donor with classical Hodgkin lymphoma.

The CDR3 here is CASSPGLAETYEQYF. The CDR3 nucleotides are TGTGCCAGCAGCCCAGGACTAGCGGAGACCTACGAGCAGTACTTC. V gene TRBV28 combines with J gene TRBJ2-7, with TRBD2 matching over 10 bases. The CDR3 extends over 15 amino acids. Germline V gene data show CDR1 as MDHEN and CDR2 as SYDVKM. J lost 2 bases, V lost 6 bases, and 7 bases had no gene match.

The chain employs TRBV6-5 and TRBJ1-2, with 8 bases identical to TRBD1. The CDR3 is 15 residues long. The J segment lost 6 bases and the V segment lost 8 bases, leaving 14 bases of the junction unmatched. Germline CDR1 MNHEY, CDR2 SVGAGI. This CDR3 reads CASQQLGAGGNGYTF. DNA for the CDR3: TGTGCCAGCCAGCAACTTGGGGCAGGGGGCAATGGCTACACCTTC.

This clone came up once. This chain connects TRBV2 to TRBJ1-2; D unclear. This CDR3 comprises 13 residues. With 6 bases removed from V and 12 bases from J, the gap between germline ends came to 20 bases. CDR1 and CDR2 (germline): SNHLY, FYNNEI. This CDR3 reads CASSPRGHVGDTF. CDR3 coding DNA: TGTGCCAGCAGCCCCCGAGGGCATGTTGGGGACACCTTC.

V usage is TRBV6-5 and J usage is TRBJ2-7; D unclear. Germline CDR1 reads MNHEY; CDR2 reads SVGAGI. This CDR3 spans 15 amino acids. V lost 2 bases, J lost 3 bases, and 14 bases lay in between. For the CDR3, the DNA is TGTGCCAGCAGTTACGGCGGATCAGGCCGCTACGAGCAGTACTTC. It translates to CASSYGGSGRYEQYF.

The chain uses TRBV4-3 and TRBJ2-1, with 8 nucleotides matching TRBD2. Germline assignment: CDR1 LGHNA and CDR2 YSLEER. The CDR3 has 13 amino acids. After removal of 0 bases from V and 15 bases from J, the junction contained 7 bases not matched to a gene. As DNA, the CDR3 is TGCGCCAGCAGCCAAGATCTAGCGGGCGGCTCGTTCTTC. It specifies CASSQDLAGGSFF.

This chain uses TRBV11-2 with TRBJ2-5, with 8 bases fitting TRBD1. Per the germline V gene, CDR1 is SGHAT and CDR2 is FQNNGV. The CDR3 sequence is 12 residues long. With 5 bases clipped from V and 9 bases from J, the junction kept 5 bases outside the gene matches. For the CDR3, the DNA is TGTGCCAGCAGCCCCCGGGGACAGGCCCAGTACTTC. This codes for CASSPRGQAQYF.

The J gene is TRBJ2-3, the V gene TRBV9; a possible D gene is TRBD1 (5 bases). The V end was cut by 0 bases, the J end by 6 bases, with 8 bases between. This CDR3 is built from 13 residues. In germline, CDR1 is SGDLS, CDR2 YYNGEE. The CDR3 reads CASSVVSGDTQYF. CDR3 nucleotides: TGTGCCAGCAGCGTAGTCTCAGGGGATACGCAGTATTTT.

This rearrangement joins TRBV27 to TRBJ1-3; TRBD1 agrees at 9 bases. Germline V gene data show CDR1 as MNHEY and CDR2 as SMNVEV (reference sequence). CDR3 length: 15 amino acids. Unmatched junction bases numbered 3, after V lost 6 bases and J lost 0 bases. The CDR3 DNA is TGTGCCAGCAGAGGACAGGGGTCCTCTGGAAACACCATATATTTT. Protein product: CASRGQGSSGNTIYF.

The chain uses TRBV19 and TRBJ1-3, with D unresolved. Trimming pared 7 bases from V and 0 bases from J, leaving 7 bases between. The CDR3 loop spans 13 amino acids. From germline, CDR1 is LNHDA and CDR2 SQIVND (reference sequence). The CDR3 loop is CASTVYSGNTIYF. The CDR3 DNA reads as TGTGCCAGTACAGTCTACTCTGGAAACACCATATATTTT.